The source of this T cell receptor beta chain is a study of neurological immune-mediated disorders. The CDR3 extends over 16 amino acids. V lost 0 bases and J 7 bases, leaving 16 bases between the germline ends. The germline V gene encodes CDR1 SGHRS and CDR2 YFSETQ. TCRdb reprocessed the 5' RACE reads via MiXCR and lists one record per CDR3 protein. The sample lists 66,000 or so distinct CDR3 sequences, roughly 4.3% seen once, with about 6.9% in the top ten. This clonotype was recorded many times. Sequencing was carried out using PBMCs. The genes are TRBV5-1 and TRBJ1-4; D call uncertain. The receptor's source is a man aged 25-45 years with multiple sclerosis. The CDR3 here is CASSLAFSGGIEKLFF. The CDR3 DNA reads as TGCGCCAGCAGCTTGGCCTTCTCCGGAGGCATTGAAAAACTGTTTTTT. The variable domain in full, completed from reference TRBV5-1 and TRBJ1-4, reads KAGVTQTPRYLIKTRGQQVTLSCSPISGHRSVSWYQQTPGQGLQFLFEYFSETQRNKGNFPGRFSGRQFSNSRSEMNVSTLELGDSALYLCASSLAFSGGIEKLFFGSGTQLSVL.